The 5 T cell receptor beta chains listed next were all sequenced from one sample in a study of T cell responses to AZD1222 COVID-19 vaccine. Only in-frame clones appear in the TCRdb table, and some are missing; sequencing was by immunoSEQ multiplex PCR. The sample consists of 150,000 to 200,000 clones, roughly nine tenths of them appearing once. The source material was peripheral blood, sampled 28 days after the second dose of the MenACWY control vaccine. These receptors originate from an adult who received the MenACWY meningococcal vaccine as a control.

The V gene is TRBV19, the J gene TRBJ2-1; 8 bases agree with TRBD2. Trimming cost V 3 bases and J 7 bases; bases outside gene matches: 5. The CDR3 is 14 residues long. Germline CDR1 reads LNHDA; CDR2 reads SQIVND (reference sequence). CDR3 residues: CASSMTGGQNEQFF. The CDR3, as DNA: TGTGCCAGTAGTATGACGGGAGGGCAGAATGAGCAGTTCTTC.

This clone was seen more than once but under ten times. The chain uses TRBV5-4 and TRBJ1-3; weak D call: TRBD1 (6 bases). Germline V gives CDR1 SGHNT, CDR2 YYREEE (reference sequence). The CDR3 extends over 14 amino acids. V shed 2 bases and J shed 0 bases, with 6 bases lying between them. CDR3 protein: CASSLQGSGNTIYF. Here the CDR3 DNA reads TGTGCCAGCAGCTTACAGGGCTCTGGAAACACCATATATTTT. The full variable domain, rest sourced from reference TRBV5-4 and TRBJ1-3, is ETGVTQSPTHLIKTRGQQVTLRCSSQSGHNTVSWYQQALGQGPQFIFQYYREEENGRGNFPPRFSGLQFPNYSSELNVNALELDDSALYLCASSLQGSGNTIYFGEGSWLTVV.

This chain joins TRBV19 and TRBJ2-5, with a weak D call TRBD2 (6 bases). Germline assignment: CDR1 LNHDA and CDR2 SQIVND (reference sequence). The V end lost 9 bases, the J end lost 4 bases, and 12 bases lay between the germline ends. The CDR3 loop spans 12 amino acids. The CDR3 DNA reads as TGTGCCAGCGGGACTCGATTAGAGACCCAGTACTTC. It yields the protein CASGTRLETQYF.

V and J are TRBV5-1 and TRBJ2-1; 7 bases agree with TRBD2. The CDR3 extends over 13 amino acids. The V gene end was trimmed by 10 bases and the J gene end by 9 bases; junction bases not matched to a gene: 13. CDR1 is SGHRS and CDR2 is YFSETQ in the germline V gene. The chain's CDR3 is CASWLAAAGEQFF. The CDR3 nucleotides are TGCGCCTCCTGGCTAGCGGCGGCGGGTGAGCAGTTCTTC.

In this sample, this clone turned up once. The DNA for the CDR3 is TGTGCCAGCAGCTTGCCGGGACAGGTTTATGGCTACACCTTC. It yields the protein CASSLPGQVYGYTF. The J gene is TRBJ1-2, the V gene TRBV11-3; 8 nucleotides align to TRBD1. Germline-derived CDR1 and CDR2 are SGHNT and YENEEA. The CDR3 totals 14 residues. V gave up 3 bases and J gave up 5 bases; unmatched junction bases: 5.